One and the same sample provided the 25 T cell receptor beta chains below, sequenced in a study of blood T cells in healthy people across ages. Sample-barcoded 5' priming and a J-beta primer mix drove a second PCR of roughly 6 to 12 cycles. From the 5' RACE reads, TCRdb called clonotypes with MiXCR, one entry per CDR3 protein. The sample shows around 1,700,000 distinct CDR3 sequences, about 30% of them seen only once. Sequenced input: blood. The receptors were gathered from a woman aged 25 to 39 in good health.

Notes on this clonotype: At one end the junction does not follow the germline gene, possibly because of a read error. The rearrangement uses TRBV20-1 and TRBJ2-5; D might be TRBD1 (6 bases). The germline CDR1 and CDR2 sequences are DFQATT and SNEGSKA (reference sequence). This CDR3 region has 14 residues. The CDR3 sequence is CSARGGRYGEIQYF. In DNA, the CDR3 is TGCAGTGCTAGAGGGGGGCGATATGGAGAGATCCAGTACTTC.

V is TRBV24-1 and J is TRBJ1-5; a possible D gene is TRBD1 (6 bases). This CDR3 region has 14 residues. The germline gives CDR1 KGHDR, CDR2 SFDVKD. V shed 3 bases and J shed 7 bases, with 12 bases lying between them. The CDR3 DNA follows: TGTGCCACCAGTGATGCGGACAGCCGCCAGCCCCAGCATTTT. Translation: CATSDADSRQPQHF.

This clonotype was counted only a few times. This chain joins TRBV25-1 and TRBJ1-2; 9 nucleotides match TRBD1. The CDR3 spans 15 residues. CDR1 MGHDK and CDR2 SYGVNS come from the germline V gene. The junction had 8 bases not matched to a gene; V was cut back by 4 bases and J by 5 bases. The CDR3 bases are TGTGCCAGCAGTGCAACAGACAGGGGGGGATATGGCTACACCTTC. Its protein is CASSATDRGGYGYTF.

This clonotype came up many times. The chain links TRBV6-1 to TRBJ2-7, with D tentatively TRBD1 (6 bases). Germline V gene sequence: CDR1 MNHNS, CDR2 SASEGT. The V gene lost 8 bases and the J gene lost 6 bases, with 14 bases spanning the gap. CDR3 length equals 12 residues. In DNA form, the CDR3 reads TGTGCCAGCGGGGGACACCCTAGCGAGCAGTACTTC. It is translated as CASGGHPSEQYF.

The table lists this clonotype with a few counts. The CDR3 DNA sequence: TGCGCCAGCAGCGACAGAACTAATGAAAAACTGTTTTTT. Translation: CASSDRTNEKLFF. The chain employs TRBV5-1 and TRBJ1-4, with D possibly TRBD1 on 5 matching bases. Germline values: CDR1 SGHRS, CDR2 YFSETQ. The CDR3 runs 13 residues. Trimming took 4 bases from V and 1 from J, leaving 5 bases between them.

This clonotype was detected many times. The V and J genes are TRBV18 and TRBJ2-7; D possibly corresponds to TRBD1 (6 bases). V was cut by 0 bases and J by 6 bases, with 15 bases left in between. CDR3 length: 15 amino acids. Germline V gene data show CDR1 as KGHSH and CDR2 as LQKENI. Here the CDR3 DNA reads TGTGCCAGCTCACCACCGGGGCAGGGGAGCCGCGAGCAGTACTTC. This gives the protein CASSPPGQGSREQYF.

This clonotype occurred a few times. For the CDR3, the DNA is TGCGCCAGCAGCTCGACAACTAGCGGGAGGGGGGGCCAAGAGACCCAGTACTTC. This codes for CASSSTTSGRGGQETQYF. The rearrangement joins TRBV5-1 to TRBJ2-5; 13 bases agree with TRBD2. J gave up 1 base and V 3 bases, and 9 bases lay outside the gene matches. The germline gives CDR1 SGHRS, CDR2 YFSETQ. The CDR3 totals 18 residues.

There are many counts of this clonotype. CDR3 DNA sequence: TGTGCCAGCAGTGAACAGGTAGCAGATACGCAGTATTTT. Its protein is CASSEQVADTQYF. This chain joins TRBV2 and TRBJ2-3; D unclear. This CDR3 is built from 13 residues. Per the germline V gene, CDR1 is SNHLY and CDR2 is FYNNEI. V was pared by 2 bases and J by 4 bases, with 7 bases between.

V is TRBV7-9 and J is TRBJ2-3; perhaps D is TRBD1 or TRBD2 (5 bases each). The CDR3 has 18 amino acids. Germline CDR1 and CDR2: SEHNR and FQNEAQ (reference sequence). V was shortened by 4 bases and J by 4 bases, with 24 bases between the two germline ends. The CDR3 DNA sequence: TGTGCCAGCAGCTCTTCCCCCCTATCGCGAGGGGTCGCAGATACGCAGTATTTT. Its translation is CASSSSPLSRGVADTQYF. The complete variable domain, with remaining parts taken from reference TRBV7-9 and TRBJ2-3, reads DTGVSQNPRHKITKRGQNVTFRCDPISEHNRLYWYRQTLGQGPEFLTYFQNEAQLEKSRLLSDRFSAERPKGSFSTLEIQRTEQGDSAMYLCASSSSPLSRGVADTQYFGPGTRLTVL.

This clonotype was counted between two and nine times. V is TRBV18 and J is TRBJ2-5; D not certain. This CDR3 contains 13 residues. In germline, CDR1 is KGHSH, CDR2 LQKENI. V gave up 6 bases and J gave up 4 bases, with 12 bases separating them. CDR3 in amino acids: CASSFRHRETQYF. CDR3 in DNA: TGTGCCAGCTCGTTCAGGCACCGAGAGACCCAGTACTTC.

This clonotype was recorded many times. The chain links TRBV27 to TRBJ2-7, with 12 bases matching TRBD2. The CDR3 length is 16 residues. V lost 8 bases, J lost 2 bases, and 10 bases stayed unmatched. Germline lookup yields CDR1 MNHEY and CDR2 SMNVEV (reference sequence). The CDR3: CASGTQTSGSTYEQYF. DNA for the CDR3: TGTGCCAGCGGGACGCAGACTAGCGGGAGCACCTACGAGCAGTACTTC.

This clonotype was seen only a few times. The CDR3 region is CASSVEDRELTDTQYF. CDR3 coding DNA: TGTGCCAGCAGCGTAGAAGACAGGGAATTAACAGATACGCAGTATTTT. The chain links TRBV9 to TRBJ2-3, with 7 nucleotides matching TRBD1. The CDR3 totals 16 residues. Per the germline V gene, CDR1 is SGDLS and CDR2 is YYNGEE. The J segment lost 3 bases and the V segment lost 0 bases, leaving 7 bases of the junction unmatched.

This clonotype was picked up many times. CDR3 amino acids: CASSLGWGMSEQYF. The CDR3 bases are TGTGCCAGCAGCTTAGGATGGGGGATGAGCGAGCAGTACTTC. This chain connects TRBV7-2 to TRBJ2-7; either TRBD1 or TRBD2 may fit D (5 bases each). Trimming shortened V by 1 base and J by 6 bases, and 13 bases separated the two germline ends. Germline V gene lookup returns CDR1 SGHTA and CDR2 FQGNSA. The CDR3 spans 14 residues.

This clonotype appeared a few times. CDR3 sequence reads: CASSNSPDRHYGYTF. The CDR3 region has the DNA TGTGCCAGCAGCAATTCTCCGGACAGGCACTATGGCTACACCTTC. The V call is TRBV14, the J call TRBJ1-2; 7 bases match TRBD1. Germline trimming cut 5 bases from V and 3 bases from J; bases unmatched to any gene: 9. The CDR3 loop spans 15 amino acids. Germline V lookup: CDR1 SGHDN, CDR2 FVKESK.

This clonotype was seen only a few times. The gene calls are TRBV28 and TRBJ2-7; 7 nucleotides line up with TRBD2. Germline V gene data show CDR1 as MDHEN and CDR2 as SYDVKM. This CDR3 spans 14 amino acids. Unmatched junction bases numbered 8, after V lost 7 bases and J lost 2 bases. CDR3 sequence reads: CASTPGGNPYEQYF. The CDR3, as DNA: TGTGCCAGCACCCCGGGGGGAAATCCCTACGAGCAGTACTTC.

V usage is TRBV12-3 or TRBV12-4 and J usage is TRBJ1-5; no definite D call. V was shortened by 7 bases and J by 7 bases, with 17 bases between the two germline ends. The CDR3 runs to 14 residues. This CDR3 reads CASTLGSGRQPQHF. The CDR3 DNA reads TGTGCCAGCACCCTCGGTAGCGGGCGACAGCCCCAGCATTTT.

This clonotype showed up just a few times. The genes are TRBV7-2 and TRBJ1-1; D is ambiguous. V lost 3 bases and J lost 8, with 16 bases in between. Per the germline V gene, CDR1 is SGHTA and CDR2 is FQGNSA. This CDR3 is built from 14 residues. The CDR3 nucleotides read TGTGCCAGCAGCTTCTTGTCAGGTCTCGTGGAAGCTTTCTTT. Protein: CASSFLSGLVEAFF.

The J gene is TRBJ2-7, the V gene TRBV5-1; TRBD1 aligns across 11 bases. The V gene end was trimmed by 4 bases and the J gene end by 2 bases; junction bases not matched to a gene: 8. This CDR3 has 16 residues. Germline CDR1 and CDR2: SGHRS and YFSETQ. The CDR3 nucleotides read TGCGCCAGCAGCCGGACCGGGACAGGGGGGGCCTACGAGCAGTACTTC. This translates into CASSRTGTGGAYEQYF. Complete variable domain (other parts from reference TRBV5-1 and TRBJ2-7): KAGVTQTPRYLIKTRGQQVTLSCSPISGHRSVSWYQQTPGQGLQFLFEYFSETQRNKGNFPGRFSGRQFSNSRSEMNVSTLELGDSALYLCASSRTGTGGAYEQYFGPGTRLTVT.

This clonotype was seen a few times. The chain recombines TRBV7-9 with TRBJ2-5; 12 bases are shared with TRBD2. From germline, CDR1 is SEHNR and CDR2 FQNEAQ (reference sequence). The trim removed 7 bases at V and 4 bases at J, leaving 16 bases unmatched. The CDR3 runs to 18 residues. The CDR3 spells CASTRGQMTSGSGETQYF. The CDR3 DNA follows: TGTGCCAGCACCAGGGGACAAATGACTAGCGGGAGCGGAGAGACCCAGTACTTC.

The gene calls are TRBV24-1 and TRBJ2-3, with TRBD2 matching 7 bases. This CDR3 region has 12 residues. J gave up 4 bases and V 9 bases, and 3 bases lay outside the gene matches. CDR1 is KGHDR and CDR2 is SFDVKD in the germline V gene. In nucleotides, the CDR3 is TGTGCCACCGGACTAGATTCAGATACGCAGTATTTT. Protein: CATGLDSDTQYF.

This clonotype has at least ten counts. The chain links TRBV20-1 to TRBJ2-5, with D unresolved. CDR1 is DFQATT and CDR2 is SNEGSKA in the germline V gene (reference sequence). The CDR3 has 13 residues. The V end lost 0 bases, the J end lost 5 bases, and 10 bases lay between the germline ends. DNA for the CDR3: TGCAGTGCTAGAGATCCCGGGTACGAGACCCAGTACTTC. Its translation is CSARDPGYETQYF.

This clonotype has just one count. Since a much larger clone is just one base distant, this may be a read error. The DNA of the CDR3 is TGTGCCATCGGTGAGTCGTTCGAGCAGTACTTC. This codes for CAIGESFEQYF. This chain connects TRBV10-3 to TRBJ2-1; D remains ambiguous. TRBJ2-7 explains the end of the DNA better; the J call may be wrong. The germline V gene encodes CDR1 ENHRY and CDR2 SYGVKD. The CDR3 extends over 11 amino acids.

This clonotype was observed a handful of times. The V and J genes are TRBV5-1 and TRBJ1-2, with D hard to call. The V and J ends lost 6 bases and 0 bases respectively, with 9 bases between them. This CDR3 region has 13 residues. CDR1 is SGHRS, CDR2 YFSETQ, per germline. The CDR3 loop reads CASTVGSNYGYTF. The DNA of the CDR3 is TGCGCCAGCACAGTCGGTTCTAACTATGGCTACACCTTC.

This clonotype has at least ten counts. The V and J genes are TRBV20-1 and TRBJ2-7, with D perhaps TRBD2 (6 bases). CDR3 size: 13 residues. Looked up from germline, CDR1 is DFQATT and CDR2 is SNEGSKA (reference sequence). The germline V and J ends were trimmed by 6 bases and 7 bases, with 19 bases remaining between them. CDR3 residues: CSAAGTPLEEQYF. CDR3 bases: TGCAGTGCGGCCGGGACTCCCCTAGAGGAGCAGTACTTC.

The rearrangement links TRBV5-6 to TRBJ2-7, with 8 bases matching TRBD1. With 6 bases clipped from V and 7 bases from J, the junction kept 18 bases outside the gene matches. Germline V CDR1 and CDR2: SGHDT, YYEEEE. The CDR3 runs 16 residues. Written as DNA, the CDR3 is TGTGCCAGCACCCCTCTTCGGACAGGGCGAAACAATGAGCAGTACTTC. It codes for CASTPLRTGRNNEQYF. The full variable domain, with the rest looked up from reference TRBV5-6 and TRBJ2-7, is DAGVTQSPTHLIKTRGQQVTLRCSPKSGHDTVSWYQQALGQGPQFIFQYYEEEERQRGNFPDRFSGHQFPNYSSELNVNALLLGDSALYLCASTPLRTGRNNEQYFGPGTRLTVT.